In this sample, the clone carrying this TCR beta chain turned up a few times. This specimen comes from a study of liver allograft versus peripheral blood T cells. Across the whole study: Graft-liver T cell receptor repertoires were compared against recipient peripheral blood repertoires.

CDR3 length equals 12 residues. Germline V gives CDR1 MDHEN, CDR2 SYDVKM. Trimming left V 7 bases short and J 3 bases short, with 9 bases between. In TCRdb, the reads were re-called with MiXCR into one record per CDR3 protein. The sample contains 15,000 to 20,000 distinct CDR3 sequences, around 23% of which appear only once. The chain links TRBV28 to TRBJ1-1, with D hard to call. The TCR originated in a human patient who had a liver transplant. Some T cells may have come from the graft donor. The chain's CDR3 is CASNLLHTEAFF. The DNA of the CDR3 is TGTGCCAGCAATCTTCTCCACACTGAAGCTTTCTTT. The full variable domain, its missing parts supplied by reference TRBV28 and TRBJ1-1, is DVKVTQSSRYLVKRTGEKVFLECVQDMDHENMFWYRQDPGLGLRLIYFSYDVKMKEKGDIPEGYSVSREKKERFSLILESASTNQTSMYLCASNLLHTEAFFGQGTRLTVV.